One and the same sample provided the 20 T cell receptor beta chains below, sequenced in a study of T cells after yellow fever vaccination. MiXCR, run by TCRdb on the 5' RACE reads, gives a single entry per CDR3 protein. This repertoire shows 75,000 to 100,000 distinct CDR3 sequences, roughly 8.2% found once; its top ten account for 16%. The input for sequencing was CD8+ T cells not binding an NS4B(214-222) dextramer, sorted from PBMCs, taken roughly 15 days after the first yellow fever vaccination. Receptors were obtained from a man in his late teens or twenties who received the YFV17D yellow fever vaccine.

The chain is built from TRBV5-1 and TRBJ2-7, with D unclear. Trimming cost V 2 bases and J 0 bases, with 9 bases left between them. In germline, CDR1 is SGHRS, CDR2 YFSETQ. This CDR3 is built from 14 residues. CDR3 bases: TGCGCCAGCAGCTTCCAGAGTCTCTCCTACGAGCAGTACTTC. Translation gives CASSFQSLSYEQYF. Full variable domain (remainder filled in from reference TRBV5-1 and TRBJ2-7): KAGVTQTPRYLIKTRGQQVTLSCSPISGHRSVSWYQQTPGQGLQFLFEYFSETQRNKGNFPGRFSGRQFSNSRSEMNVSTLELGDSALYLCASSFQSLSYEQYFGPGTRLTVT.

The table lists this clonotype with a few counts. V and J are TRBV6-1 and TRBJ1-1, with D maybe TRBD1 (6 bases). CDR1 and CDR2 from the germline V gene are MNHNS and SASEGT. The CDR3 runs to 14 residues. Trimming took 7 bases from V and 6 from J, leaving 18 bases between them. CDR3 loop: CASIHGGPAAEAFF. CDR3 DNA sequence: TGTGCCAGCATCCACGGGGGCCCGGCGGCTGAAGCTTTCTTT.

The chain has TRBV6-1 and TRBJ2-7; D gene ambiguous. Germline V lookup: CDR1 MNHNS, CDR2 SASEGT. This CDR3 has 15 amino acids. Trimming stripped 6 bases from V and 0 bases from J, with 15 bases between. This CDR3 is CASRFARRSSYEQYF. Here the CDR3 DNA reads TGTGCCAGCAGGTTTGCCCGAAGGAGCTCCTACGAGCAGTACTTC.

The sample holds a few counts of this clonotype. The V and J genes are TRBV29-1 and TRBJ2-3; unclear D gene. This CDR3 has 13 amino acids. V was pared by 6 bases and J by 0 bases, with 10 bases between. Germline V gene lookup returns CDR1 SQVTM and CDR2 ANQGSEA. In DNA, the CDR3 is TGCAGCGTGGCGCTAGAAAGCACAGATACGCAGTATTTT. Protein product: CSVALESTDTQYF.

This clonotype was seen only a few times. This chain links TRBV6-1 with TRBJ2-5; TRBD1 might be the D (6 bases). V was trimmed by 8 bases and J by 1 base, leaving 11 bases between them. Germline assignment: CDR1 MNHNS and CDR2 SASEGT. The CDR3 is made up of 13 amino acids. CDR3 amino acids: CASHPTGQETQYF. In DNA form, the CDR3 reads TGTGCCAGCCATCCGACAGGCCAAGAGACCCAGTACTTC.

The chain joins TRBV10-3 to TRBJ2-1; 10 bases line up with TRBD1. The V segment lost 5 bases and the J segment 7 bases; nucleotides outside the gene matches: 2. The germline V gene encodes CDR1 ENHRY and CDR2 SYGVKD. The CDR3 contains 13 residues. CDR3 sequence: CAISPDRGNEQFF. The CDR3 DNA reads TGTGCCATCAGTCCGGACAGGGGGAATGAGCAGTTCTTC.

The rearrangement links TRBV7-9 to TRBJ1-1, with 7 bases identical to TRBD1. Germline V gene data show CDR1 as SEHNR and CDR2 as FQNEAQ (reference sequence). The CDR3 spans 13 residues. The V segment lost 6 bases and the J segment 4 bases; nucleotides outside the gene matches: 5. The CDR3 here is CASRYRGSTEAFF. As DNA, the CDR3 is TGTGCCAGCAGGTACAGGGGATCCACTGAAGCTTTCTTT.

A few counts support this clonotype. The rearrangement links TRBV6-1 to TRBJ2-7; 10 bases match TRBD2. The CDR3 sequence is 13 residues long. The germline V gene has CDR1 MNHNS and CDR2 SASEGT. With 5 bases clipped from V and 2 bases from J, the junction kept 0 bases outside the gene matches. The CDR3 region is CASSLAGAYEQYF. CDR3 bases: TGTGCCAGCAGTCTAGCGGGGGCCTACGAGCAGTACTTC.

The sample holds a few counts of this clonotype. The chain has TRBV12-3 or TRBV12-4 and TRBJ1-2; 9 bases align to TRBD1. J gave up 8 bases and V 4 bases, and 8 bases lay outside the gene matches. The CDR3 is made up of 14 amino acids. The CDR3 DNA follows: TGTGCCAGCAGTTCCACAGGGGGCTTTACCGGCTACACCTTC. Its protein product is CASSSTGGFTGYTF.

The V gene is TRBV4-1, the J gene TRBJ1-1; 8 bases agree with TRBD1. V dropped 3 bases and J dropped 4; count of bases not matched to a gene: 7. The germline V gene has CDR1 MGHRA and CDR2 YSYEKL. CDR3 length: 15 residues. The CDR3 DNA reads as TGCGCCAGCAGCCACGCGGGACAGGCGAGCACTGAAGCTTTCTTT. It specifies CASSHAGQASTEAFF.

Turning to this clonotype: At one end the junction does not follow the germline gene, possibly because of a read error. The V and J genes are TRBV7-6 and TRBJ1-3; perhaps TRBD1 as D (6 bases). The CDR3 contains 16 residues. Germline V gene data show CDR1 as SGHVS and CDR2 as FNYEAQ. The CDR3 nucleotides are TGTGACAGCAGCTCGAAACAGGGCGTCTCTGGAAACACCATATATTTT. This sequence encodes CDSSSKQGVSGNTIYF.

Only a few counts were recorded for this clonotype. A junction end diverges from the germline sequence, so it may reflect a read error. This chain connects TRBV6-4 to TRBJ1-2; D remains ambiguous. Germline CDR1 is MRHNA and CDR2 is SNTAGT. The CDR3 spans 10 residues. CDR3 in DNA: TGTGCCAGCAGCCGGACCGAGCGGATCTTC. Translation: CASSRTERIF.

In its sample, this clonotype was seen many times. The chain is built from TRBV10-2 and TRBJ2-1; TRBD1 or TRBD2 may be the D gene (5 bases each). Germline V CDR1 and CDR2: WSHSY, SAAADI. The CDR3 runs 11 residues. Trimming pared 3 bases from V and 14 bases from J, leaving 11 bases between. Here the CDR3 DNA reads TGCGCCAGCAGTGACGGGGCTATTAAGTTCTTC. Its protein product is CASSDGAIKFF.

This clonotype has a handful of counts. The chain couples TRBV5-6 to TRBJ2-7; TRBD1 is a possible D gene (5 bases). The CDR3 has 15 amino acids. Trimming stripped 6 bases from V and 0 bases from J, with 16 bases between. Germline V gene data show CDR1 as SGHDT and CDR2 as YYEEEE. The CDR3 region is CASNRRWGASYEQYV. DNA for the CDR3: TGTGCCAGCAACAGAAGGTGGGGCGCCTCCTACGAGCAGTACGTC.

The chain uses TRBV19 and TRBJ2-1, with TRBD1 matching over 7 bases. This CDR3 region has 16 residues. V lost 6 bases and J lost 6; bases outside the gene matches: 14. CDR1 and CDR2 (germline): LNHDA, SQIVND (reference sequence). CDR3 sequence: CASRKFQDQGVNEQFF. The DNA of the CDR3 is TGTGCCAGTAGGAAATTCCAGGACCAGGGGGTCAATGAGCAGTTCTTC.

The chain joins TRBV27 to TRBJ2-1; TRBD2 agrees at 9 bases. V was pared by 4 bases and J by 5 bases, with 3 bases of the junction left unmatched. Germline CDR1 MNHEY, CDR2 SMNVEV (reference sequence). This CDR3 contains 14 residues. The CDR3 nucleotides are TGTGCCAGCAGTTCCGCGGGGGGGCACAATGAGCAGTTCTTC. It translates to CASSSAGGHNEQFF.

The V call is TRBV6-6, the J call TRBJ1-5, with D unclear. Germline CDR1 and CDR2: MNHNY and SVGAGI (reference sequence). Trimming shortened V by 4 bases and J by 9 bases, and 7 bases separated the two germline ends. The CDR3 contains 11 residues. The CDR3 is CASSLGMPQHF. CDR3 nucleotides: TGTGCCAGCAGTTTGGGGATGCCCCAGCATTTT.

The chain combines TRBV5-5 with TRBJ2-2, with D unclear. This CDR3 has 13 residues. Germline V CDR1 and CDR2: SGHKS, YYEKEE (reference sequence). V was pared by 0 bases and J by 4 bases, with 4 bases between. CDR3 region: CASSLEITGELFF. The DNA for the CDR3 is TGTGCCAGCAGCTTGGAAATCACCGGGGAGCTGTTTTTT.

As DNA, the CDR3 is TGTGCCAGCAGTTACTCGGTCCTAGCGGGGGACTACGAGCAGTACTTC. Translating it yields CASSYSVLAGDYEQYF. V usage is TRBV6-5 and J usage is TRBJ2-7, with TRBD2 matching 10 bases. This CDR3 has 16 amino acids. V lost 0 bases to trimming and J lost 3 bases; unmatched junction nucleotides: 5. Germline CDR1 and CDR2: MNHEY and SVGAGI.

The V gene is TRBV7-2, the J gene TRBJ1-6; D is uncertain. Germline values: CDR1 SGHTA, CDR2 FQGNSA. V was cut by 2 bases and J by 0 bases, with 8 bases left in between. This CDR3 has 16 amino acids. CDR3 DNA: TGTGCCAGCAGCTTATCGCCGAACTCCTATAATTCACCCCTCCACTTT. This translates into CASSLSPNSYNSPLHF.